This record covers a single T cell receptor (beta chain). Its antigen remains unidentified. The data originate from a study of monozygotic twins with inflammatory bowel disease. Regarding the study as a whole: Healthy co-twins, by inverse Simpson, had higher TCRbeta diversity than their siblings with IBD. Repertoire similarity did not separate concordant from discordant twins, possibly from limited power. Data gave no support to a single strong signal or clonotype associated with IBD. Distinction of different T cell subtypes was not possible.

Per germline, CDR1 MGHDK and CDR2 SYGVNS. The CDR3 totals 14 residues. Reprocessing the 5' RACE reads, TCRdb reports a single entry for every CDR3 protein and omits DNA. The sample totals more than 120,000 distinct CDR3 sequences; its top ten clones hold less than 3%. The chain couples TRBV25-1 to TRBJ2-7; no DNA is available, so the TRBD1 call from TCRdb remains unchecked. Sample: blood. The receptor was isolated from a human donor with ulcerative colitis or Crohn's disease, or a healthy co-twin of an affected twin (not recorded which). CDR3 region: CASSESGRTYEQYF.